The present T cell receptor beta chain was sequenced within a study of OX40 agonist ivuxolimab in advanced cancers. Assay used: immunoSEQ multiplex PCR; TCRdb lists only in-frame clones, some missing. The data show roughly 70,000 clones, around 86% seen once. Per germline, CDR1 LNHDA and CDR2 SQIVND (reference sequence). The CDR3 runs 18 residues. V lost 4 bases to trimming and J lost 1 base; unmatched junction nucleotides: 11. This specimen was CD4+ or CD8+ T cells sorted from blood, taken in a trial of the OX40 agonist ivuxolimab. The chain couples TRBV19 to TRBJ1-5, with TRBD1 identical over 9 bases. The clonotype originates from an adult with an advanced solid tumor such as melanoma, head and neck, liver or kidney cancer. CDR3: CASSKGQGEVVSNQPQHF. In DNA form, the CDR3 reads TGTGCCAGTAGTAAGGGACAGGGAGAAGTGGTAAGCAATCAGCCCCAGCATTTT.